Given below is one T cell receptor (beta chain) in context. The antigen is unknown. This record belongs to a study of CXCR3-negative and CXCR3-positive naive CD8 T cells. General observations from the study: Naive CXCR3-positive cells had TRB CDR3s more hydrophobic than those of CXCR3-negative naive cells. Diversity was high in both naive subsets and much lower in memory cells.

From germline, CDR1 is SGDLS and CDR2 YYNGEE. The CDR3 has 17 amino acids. All TRB cDNA libraries came from 5' RACE performed with UMI labels. TCRdb re-called the 5' RACE reads and gives one entry per CDR3 protein, without DNA. Its clone listing holds some 85,000 distinct CDR3 sequences. V and J are TRBV9 and TRBJ2-6; TCRdb's D gene call, TRBD2, goes unchecked for lack of DNA. The sample taken for sequencing was naive CXCR3+ CD8+ T cells from blood. This sample's subset: CD45RO-CCR7+CD27+CD95- naive CD8+ T cells expressing CXCR3 (TNR3+). This TCR was recovered from a human donor in good health. Some clones in this sample may be carry-over from other donors' samples. The CDR3 loop reads CASSVGPGLSGANVLTF.